This is a list of T cell receptor beta chains from one sample in a study of shared clonotypes between healthy human individuals. Clones were read by immunoSEQ multiplex PCR, and TCRdb kept only the in-frame ones, dropping some. Of about 490,000 clones in the sample, 81% were seen once. The source material was PBMCs. All receptors derive from a woman in her 40s in good health. Some clones in this sample may be carry-over from other donors' samples. The CDR3 runs from the conserved cysteine through the conserved F or W. Each record gives: J gene, V gene, CDR3 protein.

TRBJ2-7 TRBV7-2 CASSLVGMPAEQYF
TRBJ2-7 TRBV6-1 CASSGRNYEQYF
TRBJ2-4 TRBV19 CASSIHRRIVAKNIQYF
TRBJ2-3 TRBV9 CASSLPVGRITDTQYF
TRBJ1-1 TRBV18 CASSDDILVAEAFF
TRBJ2-1 TRBV5-6 CASSRTSSLYDEQFF
TRBJ1-1 TRBV7-6 CASSLNTAGGSEAFF
TRBJ2-4 TRBV7-3 CASSTDRGEGKNIQYF
TRBJ2-7 TRBV2 CASSEAHFDEQYF
- TRBV4-1 CASSQQGARSYEQYF